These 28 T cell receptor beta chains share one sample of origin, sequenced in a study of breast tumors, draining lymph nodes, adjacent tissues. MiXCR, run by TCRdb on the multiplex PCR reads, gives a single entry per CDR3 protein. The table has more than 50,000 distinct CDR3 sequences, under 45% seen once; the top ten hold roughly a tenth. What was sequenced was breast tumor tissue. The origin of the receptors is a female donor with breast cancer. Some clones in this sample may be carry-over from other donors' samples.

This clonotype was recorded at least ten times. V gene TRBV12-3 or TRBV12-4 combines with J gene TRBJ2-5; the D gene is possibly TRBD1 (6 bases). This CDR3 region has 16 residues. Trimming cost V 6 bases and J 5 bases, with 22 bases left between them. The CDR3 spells CASRLRGQPTRETQYF. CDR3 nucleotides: TGTGCCAGCAGACTAAGAGGACAGCCCACGAGGGAGACCCAGTACTTC.

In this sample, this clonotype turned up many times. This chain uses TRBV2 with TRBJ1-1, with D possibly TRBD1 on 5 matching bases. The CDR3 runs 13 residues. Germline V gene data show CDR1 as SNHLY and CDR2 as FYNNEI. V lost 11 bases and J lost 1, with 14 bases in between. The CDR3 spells CASRDSANTEAFF. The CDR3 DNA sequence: TGTGCCTCCAGGGATTCCGCGAACACTGAAGCTTTCTTT.

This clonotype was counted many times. The CDR3 protein is CASSFRAQETQYF. CDR3 DNA: TGTGCCAGCAGCTTTAGAGCTCAAGAGACCCAGTACTTC. This chain joins TRBV5-4 and TRBJ2-5; D unresolved. The ends were cut back, 2 bases at V and 2 bases at J, with 7 bases in the middle. The CDR3 consists of 13 residues. Germline V gives CDR1 SGHNT, CDR2 YYREEE (reference sequence). Using reference TRBV5-4 and TRBJ2-5 for the parts outside the CDR3, the full variable domain is ETGVTQSPTHLIKTRGQQVTLRCSSQSGHNTVSWYQQALGQGPQFIFQYYREEENGRGNFPPRFSGLQFPNYSSELNVNALELDDSALYLCASSFRAQETQYFGPGTRLLVL.

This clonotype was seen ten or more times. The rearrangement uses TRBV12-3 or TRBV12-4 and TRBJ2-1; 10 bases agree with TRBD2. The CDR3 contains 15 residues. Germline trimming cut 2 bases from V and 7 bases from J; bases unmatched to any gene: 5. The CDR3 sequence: CASSLTLAGENEQFF. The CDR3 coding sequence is TGTGCCAGCAGTTTAACGCTAGCGGGGGAAAATGAGCAGTTCTTC.

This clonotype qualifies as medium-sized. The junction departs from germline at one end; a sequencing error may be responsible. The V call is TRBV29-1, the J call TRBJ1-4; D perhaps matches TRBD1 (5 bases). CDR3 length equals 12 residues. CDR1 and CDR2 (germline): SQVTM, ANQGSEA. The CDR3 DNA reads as TGCAGCGTTCAAGAGACAGCTGAAAAACTGTTTTTT. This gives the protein CSVQETAEKLFF. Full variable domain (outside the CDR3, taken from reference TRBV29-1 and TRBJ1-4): SAVISQKPSRDICQRGTSLTIQCQVDSQVTMMFWYRQQPGQSLTLIATANQGSEATYESGFVIDKFPISRPNLTFSTLTVSNMSPEDSSIYLCSVQETAEKLFFGSGTQLSVL.

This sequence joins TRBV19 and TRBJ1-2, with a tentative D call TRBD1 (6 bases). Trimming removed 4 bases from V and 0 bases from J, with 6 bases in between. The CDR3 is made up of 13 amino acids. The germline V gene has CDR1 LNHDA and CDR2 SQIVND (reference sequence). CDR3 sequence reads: CASSRTANYGYTF. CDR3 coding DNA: TGTGCCAGTAGTAGGACAGCTAACTATGGCTACACCTTC.

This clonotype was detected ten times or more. The chain's CDR3 is CASSGVRGSGGYTF. The CDR3 region has the DNA TGTGCCAGCAGTGGGGTTCGGGGGTCGGGGGGCTACACCTTC. The chain employs TRBV6-1 and TRBJ1-2, with D possibly TRBD1 on 5 matching bases. Germline CDR1 reads MNHNS; CDR2 reads SASEGT. This CDR3 region has 14 residues. Trimming pared 4 bases from V and 8 bases from J, leaving 17 bases between.

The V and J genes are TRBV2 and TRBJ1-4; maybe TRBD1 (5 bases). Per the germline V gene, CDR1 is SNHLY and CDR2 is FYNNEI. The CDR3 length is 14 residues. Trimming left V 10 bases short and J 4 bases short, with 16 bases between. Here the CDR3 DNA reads TGTGCCACTCCCGGGGGGTCGGTTAATGAAAAACTGTTTTTT. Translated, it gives CATPGGSVNEKLFF.

The CDR3 loop is CASSYLGEGQPQHF. CDR3 nucleotide sequence: TGTGCCAGCAGTTATTTAGGGGAAGGACAGCCCCAGCATTTT. This chain joins TRBV6-5 and TRBJ1-5, with D possibly matching TRBD1 (5 bases). This CDR3 is built from 14 residues. Germline V gene lookup returns CDR1 MNHEY and CDR2 SVGAGI. Trimming pared 3 bases from V and 7 bases from J, leaving 13 bases between.

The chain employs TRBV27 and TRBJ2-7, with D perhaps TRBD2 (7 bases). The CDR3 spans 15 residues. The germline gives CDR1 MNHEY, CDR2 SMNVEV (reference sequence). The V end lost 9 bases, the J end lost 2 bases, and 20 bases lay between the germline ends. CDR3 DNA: TGTGCCAGTTCTCTACGAGGGGGGGGGCCCTACGAGCAGTACTTC. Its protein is CASSLRGGGPYEQYF.

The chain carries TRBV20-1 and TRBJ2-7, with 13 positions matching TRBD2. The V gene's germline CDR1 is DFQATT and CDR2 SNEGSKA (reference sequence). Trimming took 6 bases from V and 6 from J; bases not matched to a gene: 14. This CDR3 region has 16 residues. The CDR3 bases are TGCAGTGCAACCACCGGGACTAGCGGGGTTTTCAGCGAGCAGTACTTC. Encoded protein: CSATTGTSGVFSEQYF.

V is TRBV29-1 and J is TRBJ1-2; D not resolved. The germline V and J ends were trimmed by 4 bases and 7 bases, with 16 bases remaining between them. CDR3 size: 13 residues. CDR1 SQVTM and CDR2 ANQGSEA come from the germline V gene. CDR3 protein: CSVALRARFGYTF. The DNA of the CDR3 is TGCAGCGTTGCTCTCCGGGCGAGATTTGGCTACACCTTC.

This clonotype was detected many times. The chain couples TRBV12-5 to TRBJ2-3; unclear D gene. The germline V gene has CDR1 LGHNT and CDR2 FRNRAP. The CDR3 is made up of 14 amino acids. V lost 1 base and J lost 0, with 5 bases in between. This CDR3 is CASGLAPSTDTQYF. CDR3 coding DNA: TGTGCTAGTGGTTTGGCCCCTAGCACAGATACGCAGTATTTT. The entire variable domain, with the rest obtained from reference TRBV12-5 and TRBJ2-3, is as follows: DARVTQTPRHKVTEMGQEVTMRCQPILGHNTVFWYRQTMMQGLELLAYFRNRAPLDDSGMPKDRFSAEMPDATLATLKIQPSEPRDSAVYFCASGLAPSTDTQYFGPGTRLTVL.

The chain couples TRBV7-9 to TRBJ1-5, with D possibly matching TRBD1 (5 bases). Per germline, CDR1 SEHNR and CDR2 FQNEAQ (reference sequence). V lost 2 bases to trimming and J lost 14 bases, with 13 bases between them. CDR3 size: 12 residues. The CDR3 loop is CASSLSTDNEHF. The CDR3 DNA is TGTGCCAGCAGCTTATCGACGGACAATGAGCATTTT.

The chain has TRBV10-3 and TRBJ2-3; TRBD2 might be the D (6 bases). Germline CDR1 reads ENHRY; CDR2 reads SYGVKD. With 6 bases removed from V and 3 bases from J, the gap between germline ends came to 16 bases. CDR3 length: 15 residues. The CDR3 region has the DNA TGTGCCATCAGCCACGGGGGTGGTGGAACAGATACGCAGTATTTT. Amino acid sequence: CAISHGGGGTDTQYF.

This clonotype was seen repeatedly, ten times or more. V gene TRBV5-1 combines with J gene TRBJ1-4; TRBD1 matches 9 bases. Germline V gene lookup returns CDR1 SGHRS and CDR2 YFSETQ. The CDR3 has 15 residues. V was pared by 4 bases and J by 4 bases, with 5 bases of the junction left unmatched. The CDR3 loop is CASSTPDRGNEKLFF. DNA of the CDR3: TGCGCCAGCAGCACCCCGGACAGGGGTAATGAAAAACTGTTTTTT.

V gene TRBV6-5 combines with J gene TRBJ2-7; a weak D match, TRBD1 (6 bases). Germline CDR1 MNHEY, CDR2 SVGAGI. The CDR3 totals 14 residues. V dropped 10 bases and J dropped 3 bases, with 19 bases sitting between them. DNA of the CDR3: TGTGCCAACAGCCAGCGGACAGCCGTCTACGAGCAGTACTTC. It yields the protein CANSQRTAVYEQYF.

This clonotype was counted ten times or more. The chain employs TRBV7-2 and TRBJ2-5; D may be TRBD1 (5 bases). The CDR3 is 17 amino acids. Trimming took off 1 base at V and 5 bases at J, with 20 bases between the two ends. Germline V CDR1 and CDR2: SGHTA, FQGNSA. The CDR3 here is CASSLGLGLLTRETQYF. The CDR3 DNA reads TGTGCCAGCAGCTTAGGTTTGGGGCTATTAACCAGGGAGACCCAGTACTTC. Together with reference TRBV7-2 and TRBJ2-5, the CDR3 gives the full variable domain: GAGVSQSPSNKVTEKGKDVELRCDPISGHTALYWYRQSLGQGLEFLIYFQGNSAPDKSGLPSDRFSAERTGGSVSTLTIQRTQQEDSAVYLCASSLGLGLLTRETQYFGPGTRLLVL.

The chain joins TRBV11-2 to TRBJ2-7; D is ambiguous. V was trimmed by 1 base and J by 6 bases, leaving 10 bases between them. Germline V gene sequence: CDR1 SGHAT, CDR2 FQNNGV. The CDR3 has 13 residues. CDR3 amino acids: CASSLGELAEQYF. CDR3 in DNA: TGTGCCAGCAGCTTAGGTGAGCTCGCCGAGCAGTACTTC.

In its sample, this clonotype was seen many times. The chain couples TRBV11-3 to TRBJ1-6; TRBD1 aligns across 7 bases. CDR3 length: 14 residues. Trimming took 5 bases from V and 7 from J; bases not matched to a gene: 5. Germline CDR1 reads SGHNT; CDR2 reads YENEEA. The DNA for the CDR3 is TGTGCCAGCAGCCAAGGGACAGTAAATTCACCCCTCCACTTT. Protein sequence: CASSQGTVNSPLHF.

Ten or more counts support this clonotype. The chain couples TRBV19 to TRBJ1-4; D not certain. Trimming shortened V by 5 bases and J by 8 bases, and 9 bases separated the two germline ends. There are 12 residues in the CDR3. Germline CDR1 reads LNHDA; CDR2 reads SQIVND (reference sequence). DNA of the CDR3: TGTGCCAGTAGTGTAGTGGGGGAAAAACTGTTTTTT. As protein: CASSVVGEKLFF. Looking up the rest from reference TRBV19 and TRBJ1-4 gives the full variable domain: DGGITQSPKYLFRKEGQNVTLSCEQNLNHDAMYWYRQDPGQGLRLIYYSQIVNDFQKGDIAEGYSVSREKKESFPLTVTSAQKNPTAFYLCASSVVGEKLFFGSGTQLSVL.

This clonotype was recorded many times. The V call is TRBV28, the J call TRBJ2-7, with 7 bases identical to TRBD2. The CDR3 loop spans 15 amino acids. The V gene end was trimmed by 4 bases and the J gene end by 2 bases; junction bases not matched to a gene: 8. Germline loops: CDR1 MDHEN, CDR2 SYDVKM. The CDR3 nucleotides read TGTGCCAGCAGTTATAGCGGCGGGAGCCCCTACGAGCAGTACTTC. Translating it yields CASSYSGGSPYEQYF.

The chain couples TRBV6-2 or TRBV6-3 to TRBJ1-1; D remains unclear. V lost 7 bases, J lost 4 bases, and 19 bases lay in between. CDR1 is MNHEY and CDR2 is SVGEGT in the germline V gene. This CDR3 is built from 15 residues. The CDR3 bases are TGTGCCAGCATAAACAAGTTTGGAAGGAGCACTGAAGCTTTCTTT. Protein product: CASINKFGRSTEAFF.

The CDR3 DNA follows: TGCAGCGCACGTAGCGGGTTTGAGACCCAGTACTTC. This codes for CSARSGFETQYF. The chain is built from TRBV29-1 and TRBJ2-5, with 7 nucleotides matching TRBD2. This CDR3 has 12 amino acids. The J segment lost 5 bases and the V segment lost 7 bases, leaving 7 bases of the junction unmatched. CDR1 and CDR2 from the germline V gene are SQVTM and ANQGSEA.

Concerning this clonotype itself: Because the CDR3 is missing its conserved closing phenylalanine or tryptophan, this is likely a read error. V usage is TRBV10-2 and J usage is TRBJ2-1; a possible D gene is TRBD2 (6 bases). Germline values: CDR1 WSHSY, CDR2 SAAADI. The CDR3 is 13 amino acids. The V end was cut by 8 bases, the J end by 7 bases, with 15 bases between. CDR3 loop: CASDVGSRNEQFL. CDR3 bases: TGCGCCAGCGATGTCGGGAGCCGAAATGAGCAGTTCCTC.

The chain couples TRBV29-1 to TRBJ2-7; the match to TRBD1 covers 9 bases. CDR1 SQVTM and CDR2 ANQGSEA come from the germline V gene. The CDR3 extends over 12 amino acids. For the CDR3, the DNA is TGCTGCTTGGGGACAGGGTATCACGAGCAGTACTTC. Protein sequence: CCLGTGYHEQYF.

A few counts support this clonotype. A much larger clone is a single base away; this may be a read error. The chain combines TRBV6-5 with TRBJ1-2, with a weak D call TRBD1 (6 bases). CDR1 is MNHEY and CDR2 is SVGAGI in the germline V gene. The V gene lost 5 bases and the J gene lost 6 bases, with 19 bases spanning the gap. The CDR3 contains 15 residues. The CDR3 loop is CASSHTPDRAHGYTF. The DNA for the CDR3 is TGTGCCAGCAGTCACACACCGGACAGAGCCCATGGCTACACCTTC.

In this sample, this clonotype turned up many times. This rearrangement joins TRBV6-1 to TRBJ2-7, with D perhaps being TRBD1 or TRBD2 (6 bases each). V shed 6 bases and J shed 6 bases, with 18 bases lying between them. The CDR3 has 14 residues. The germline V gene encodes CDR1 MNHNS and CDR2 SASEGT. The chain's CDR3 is CASSDIGGSAEQYF. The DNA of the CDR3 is TGTGCCAGCAGCGACATAGGGGGGTCTGCCGAGCAGTACTTC.